Sequencing of this TCR beta chain was carried out in a study of T cell repertoires in cytomegalovirus infection. In its sample, this clonotype was seen a few times. What it binds is unknown. V shed 4 bases, J shed 9 bases, and the junction held 6 bases outside the gene matches. There are 13 residues in the CDR3. The germline V gene has CDR1 MGHRA and CDR2 YSYEKL. Whole-study results and caveats: Dominant in the ex vivo response were TCR beta clonotypes restricted by HLA-C and specific for CMV.

TCRdb passed the reads through MiXCR, listing each CDR3 protein once. The sample lists about 310,000 distinct CDR3 sequences, roughly 17% occurring once. Sequencing was done on a sample of PBMCs. This receptor was identified in a human donor in good health (CMV status not recorded). Some clones in this sample may be carry-over from other donors' samples. This chain uses TRBV4-1 with TRBJ2-1; 7 positions match TRBD2. The CDR3 loop is CASSLHLAGEQFF. DNA of the CDR3: TGCGCCAGCAGCCTCCACTTAGCGGGTGAGCAGTTCTTC.